This passage covers 23 T cell receptor beta chains from one sample sequenced in a study of cytomegalovirus exposure and HLA in healthy donors. The PCR was carried out with 60 Vbeta primers and 13 Jbeta primers. The repertoire was sequenced with immunoSEQ multiplex PCR; TCRdb's copy has only in-frame clones and lacks some. The sample lists around 130,000 clones; about 85% were seen once. The sequencing input was PBMCs. The receptor set was obtained from a boy between 10 and 17 years old in good health and CMV-seronegative.

On this clone: At the DNA level, this CDR3 is encoded by other sequences in the same sample as well. V usage is TRBV7-2 and J usage is TRBJ2-7; unclear D gene. The V end was cut by 5 bases, the J end by 0 bases, with 5 bases between. CDR1 is SGHTA and CDR2 is FQGNSA in the germline V gene. This CDR3 contains 12 residues. CDR3 in amino acids: CASSPSSYEQYF. CDR3 DNA: TGTGCCAGCAGCCCGAGCTCCTACGAGCAGTACTTC.

The CDR3: CASSLASGGELFF. Here the CDR3 DNA reads TGCGCCAGCAGCTTGGCCTCGGGGGGGGAGCTGTTTTTT. The chain employs TRBV5-1 and TRBJ2-2; D possibly corresponds to TRBD2 (5 bases). V dropped 0 bases and J dropped 8 bases, with 8 bases sitting between them. Germline V lookup: CDR1 SGHRS, CDR2 YFSETQ. The CDR3 covers 13 residues.

The rearrangement links TRBV7-2 to TRBJ2-1; D is ambiguous. The CDR3 totals 13 residues. Trimming took off 2 bases at V and 5 bases at J, with 7 bases between the two ends. Germline V lookup: CDR1 SGHTA, CDR2 FQGNSA. CDR3 residues: CASSLIEDNEQFF. CDR3 in DNA: TGTGCCAGCAGCTTAATCGAGGACAATGAGCAGTTCTTC.

V usage is TRBV10-3 and J usage is TRBJ1-2; TRBD1 matches 8 bases. The CDR3 is 18 residues long. V lost 7 bases, J lost 2 bases, and 18 bases stayed unmatched. CDR1 and CDR2 (germline): ENHRY, SYGVKD. The CDR3 is CAITPLLDRARGNYGYTF. The CDR3 DNA reads TGTGCCATCACTCCACTTTTGGACAGGGCAAGGGGCAACTATGGCTACACCTTC.

The chain recombines TRBV4-3 with TRBJ2-5; TRBD2 agrees at 8 bases. Germline CDR1 and CDR2: LGHNA and YSLEER. V trimming: 5 bases; J trimming: 0 bases; junction bases outside the gene matches: 11. This CDR3 has 17 residues. CDR3: CASSKEVAGGYQETQYF. For the CDR3, the DNA is TGCGCCAGCAGCAAGGAAGTGGCGGGGGGATACCAAGAGACCCAGTACTTC.

CDR3 residues: CASSSKSGTAHQPQHF. CDR3 DNA: TGTGCCAGCAGTTCAAAATCCGGGACAGCTCATCAGCCCCAGCATTTT. This chain connects TRBV7-2 to TRBJ1-5, with 7 bases that match TRBD1. CDR1 is SGHTA, CDR2 FQGNSA, per germline. The CDR3 loop spans 16 amino acids. V gave up 6 bases and J gave up 5 bases; unmatched junction bases: 13.

V and J are TRBV15 and TRBJ2-7; 10 positions agree with TRBD1. The CDR3 spans 13 residues. V trimming: 4 bases; J trimming: 6 bases; junction bases outside the gene matches: 3. The germline CDR1 and CDR2 sequences are LNHNV and YYDKDF (reference sequence). The CDR3 DNA follows: TGTGCCACCAGCATCCGGACAGGGGGCGAGCAGTACTTC. This translates into CATSIRTGGEQYF.

Of note for this clone: Additional DNA sequences in this sample encode the identical CDR3. J is TRBJ1-1 and V is TRBV9; D is perhaps TRBD1 (6 bases). Germline values: CDR1 SGDLS, CDR2 YYNGEE. This CDR3 has 15 residues. Trimming removed 4 bases at V and 0 bases at J, with 13 bases between. The CDR3 sequence is CASSPHRVMNTEAFF. CDR3 coding DNA: TGTGCCAGCAGCCCTCACAGGGTAATGAACACTGAAGCTTTCTTT.

V gene TRBV5-6 combines with J gene TRBJ2-5; TRBD1 aligns across 7 bases. The DNA matches TRBJ2-7 better at its end, which makes the J call doubtful. This CDR3 has 14 amino acids. Germline assignment: CDR1 SGHDT and CDR2 YYEEEE. CDR3 residues: CASSSSRGFYEQYF. The CDR3 DNA reads TGTGCCAGCAGCTCCAGCAGGGGGTTCTACGAGCAGTACTTC.

This clone was seen just once. The DNA for the CDR3 is TGTGCCAGTAGTATATCTCTAGGCACCTACGAGCAGTACTTC. Translating gives CASSISLGTYEQYF. The chain combines TRBV19 with TRBJ2-7; D uncertain. The germline V gene has CDR1 LNHDA and CDR2 SQIVND (reference sequence). CDR3 size: 14 residues. V lost 2 bases and J lost 2, with 10 bases in between.

In this sample, this clone turned up a few times. The V call is TRBV30, the J call TRBJ1-5; 7 bases fit TRBD1. The CDR3 is 15 amino acids. The junction had 7 bases not matched to a gene; V was cut back by 0 bases and J by 5 bases. Germline assignment: CDR1 GTSNPN and CDR2 SVGIG (reference sequence). CDR3 loop: CAWSVKGAKDQPQHF. CDR3 bases: TGTGCCTGGAGTGTAAAGGGGGCTAAAGATCAGCCCCAGCATTTT. The full variable domain, rest sourced from reference TRBV30 and TRBJ1-5, is SQTIHQWPATLVQPVGSPLSLECTVEGTSNPNLYWYRQAAGRGLQLLFYSVGIGQISSEVPQNLSASRPQDRQFILSSKKLLLSDSGFYLCAWSVKGAKDQPQHFGDGTRLSIL.

The chain combines TRBV7-9 with TRBJ2-7; 8 bases line up with TRBD1. The CDR3 consists of 13 residues. Germline CDR1 is SEHNR and CDR2 is FQNEAQ (reference sequence). V dropped 5 bases and J dropped 6; count of bases not matched to a gene: 6. CDR3 in DNA: TGTGCCAGCAGCGCGGACAGGGATGGCGAGCAGTACTTC. This codes for CASSADRDGEQYF.

This rearrangement joins TRBV18 to TRBJ1-2; 8 bases map to TRBD1. J lost 6 bases, V lost 3 bases, and 3 bases had no gene match. The CDR3 totals 13 residues. CDR1 is KGHSH, CDR2 LQKENI, per germline. The CDR3 reads CASSPDRGNGYTF. The CDR3 DNA follows: TGTGCCAGCTCACCCGACAGGGGCAATGGCTACACCTTC.

The genes are TRBV7-9 and TRBJ1-5, with unresolved D. Trimming pared 1 base from V and 0 bases from J, leaving 13 bases between. Germline V lookup: CDR1 SEHNR, CDR2 FQNEAQ (reference sequence). The CDR3 extends over 17 amino acids. Here the CDR3 DNA reads TGTGCCAGCAGCTTAGAGATTGGGCAGATTAGCAATCAGCCCCAGCATTTT. Its translation is CASSLEIGQISNQPQHF.

In regard to this clone: One end of the junction is discordant with germline, which a read error may explain. The J gene is TRBJ1-2, the V gene TRBV6-6; D perhaps matches TRBD1 (6 bases). CDR1 is MNHNY and CDR2 is SVGAGI in the germline V gene (reference sequence). This CDR3 is built from 13 residues. The CDR3 DNA follows: TGTGCCAGCAGTCACTCGGACAGCCCAGGATTCACCTTC. Protein: CASSHSDSPGFTF.

A few counts support this clone. This sequence joins TRBV4-3 and TRBJ1-2, with TRBD1 matching 10 bases. The V and J ends lost 4 bases and 5 bases, in that order; junction bases with no gene match: 10. Per the germline V gene, CDR1 is LGHNA and CDR2 is YSLEER. This CDR3 is built from 16 residues. DNA for the CDR3: TGCGCCAGCAGCCGAGCCGGGACAGGGGAGGGTTATGGCTACACCTTC. Its translation: CASSRAGTGEGYGYTF.

As for this clone: One junction end does not reproduce the germline sequence, and a read error may be involved. This chain joins TRBV2 and TRBJ1-2; D is unclear. CDR1 and CDR2 (germline): SNHLY, FYNNEI. The CDR3 spans 13 residues. The CDR3 loop is CASFSPANYGYPF. Written as DNA, the CDR3 is TGTGCCAGCTTCTCTCCGGCTAACTATGGCTACCCCTTC.

The V and J genes are TRBV7-9 and TRBJ1-4; unclear D gene. This CDR3 is 14 amino acids long. From germline, CDR1 is SEHNR and CDR2 FQNEAQ (reference sequence). The germline V and J ends were trimmed by 7 bases and 7 bases, with 16 bases remaining between them. The CDR3: CASNRPAGGEKLFF. For the CDR3, the DNA is TGTGCCAGCAACCGGCCGGCGGGTGGTGAAAAACTGTTTTTT.

This clone has a single count. The genes are TRBV27 and TRBJ1-5, with 8 nucleotides matching TRBD1. Trimming removed 9 bases from V and 3 bases from J; junction bases left unmatched: 7. The CDR3 sequence is 14 residues long. CDR1 MNHEY and CDR2 SMNVEV come from the germline V gene (reference sequence). The DNA of the CDR3 is TGTGCCAGTTCTCGGACAGGGTACAATCAGCCCCAGCATTTT. Translated, it gives CASSRTGYNQPQHF.

The rearrangement links TRBV10-3 to TRBJ1-1; unclear D gene. With 0 bases removed from V and 0 bases from J, the gap between germline ends came to 2 bases. CDR3 length: 13 residues. CDR1 and CDR2 from the germline V gene are ENHRY and SYGVKD. In DNA, the CDR3 is TGTGCCATCAGTGAGTCCTTGAACACTGAAGCTTTCTTT. It translates to CAISESLNTEAFF.

V gene TRBV29-1 combines with J gene TRBJ1-2, with 8 bases that match TRBD1. Germline assignment: CDR1 SQVTM and CDR2 ANQGSEA. This CDR3 contains 12 residues. With 5 bases clipped from V and 6 bases from J, the junction kept 5 bases outside the gene matches. This chain's CDR3 is CSVSQGGDGYTF. CDR3 nucleotide sequence: TGCAGCGTTTCACAGGGGGGGGATGGCTACACCTTC.

This chain connects TRBV5-1 to TRBJ2-7; D is possibly TRBD2 (6 bases). There are 16 residues in the CDR3. Germline lookup yields CDR1 SGHRS and CDR2 YFSETQ. Deletions cut 0 bases from V and 0 bases from J, with 13 bases between. CDR3 coding DNA: TGCGCCAGCAGCTTGGATGCTAGCGCGAGCTCCTACGAGCAGTACTTC. Translation: CASSLDASASSYEQYF. The variable domain in full, with the rest retrieved from reference TRBV5-1 and TRBJ2-7, is KAGVTQTPRYLIKTRGQQVTLSCSPISGHRSVSWYQQTPGQGLQFLFEYFSETQRNKGNFPGRFSGRQFSNSRSEMNVSTLELGDSALYLCASSLDASASSYEQYFGPGTRLTVT.

This clone turned up a few times. This chain uses TRBV4-3 with TRBJ2-3; 8 positions match TRBD1. Trimming at V came to 1 base and at J to 1 base, leaving 4 bases not matched to a gene. Germline V gene lookup returns CDR1 LGHNA and CDR2 YSLEER. CDR3 length: 16 amino acids. DNA for the CDR3: TGCGCCAGCAGCCAAGCTTTGGGACAGGGCACAGATACGCAGTATTTT. Amino acids: CASSQALGQGTDTQYF.